What follows are 7 T cell receptor beta chains derived from one specimen sequenced in a study of T-cell reconstitution after alpha-beta-depleted transplantation in children. Unique molecular identifiers tagged the TCRbeta library. One entry per CDR3 protein, called by TCRdb with MiXCR from the PCR reads. The table has some 530,000 distinct CDR3 sequences, around 13% seen once; the top ten hold over 5.5%. The sample consisted of PBMCs from the stem cell graft donor, taken from the stem cell graft. The receptors stem from a human donor who donated a stem cell graft to a child with combined immunodeficiency.

This clonotype was detected a few times. This rearrangement joins TRBV2 to TRBJ1-5, with a possible D match to TRBD1 (5 bases). V shed 8 bases and J shed 4 bases, with 18 bases lying between them. Germline CDR1 is SNHLY and CDR2 is FYNNEI. This CDR3 has 15 amino acids. In DNA, the CDR3 is TGTGCCAGCGGTACCCCTCGACAGTCGAATCAGCCCCAGCATTTT. This translates into CASGTPRQSNQPQHF.

This clonotype was recorded a few times. The rearrangement links TRBV12-3 or TRBV12-4 to TRBJ1-2; the D is unclear. This CDR3 is 16 amino acids long. V was pared by 2 bases and J by 4 bases, with 17 bases between. The CDR3 spells CASSLFRGPGPYGYTF. CDR3 nucleotide sequence: TGTGCCAGCAGTTTATTTCGCGGGCCCGGACCCTATGGCTACACCTTC.

In its sample, this clonotype was seen a few times. V and J are TRBV6-6 and TRBJ2-7; the D gene is possibly TRBD1 (6 bases). Trimming took off 6 bases at V and 1 base at J, with 7 bases between the two ends. Per the germline V gene, CDR1 is MNHNY and CDR2 is SVGAGI (reference sequence). This CDR3 contains 12 residues. The chain's CDR3 is CASRQGSYEQYF. The CDR3 coding sequence is TGTGCCAGCAGACAGGGTTCCTACGAGCAGTACTTC.

Ten or more counts support this clonotype. The V gene is TRBV20-1, the J gene TRBJ1-1; a weak D match, TRBD1 (6 bases). V was trimmed by 6 bases and J by 7 bases, leaving 18 bases between them. Germline V gives CDR1 DFQATT, CDR2 SNEGSKA (reference sequence). This CDR3 has 13 amino acids. CDR3 nucleotides: TGCAGTGCAGTACCCCAAAGGGGGGGTGAAGCTTTCTTT. It yields the protein CSAVPQRGGEAFF.

This clonotype was observed a handful of times. This chain links TRBV7-2 with TRBJ2-5; D is undetermined. The CDR3 has 12 residues. V was trimmed by 2 bases and J by 6 bases, leaving 7 bases between them. Germline V CDR1 and CDR2: SGHTA, FQGNSA. The CDR3 DNA reads as TGTGCCAGCAGCTTAAGCCGAAAGACCCAGTACTTC. Protein: CASSLSRKTQYF.

This clonotype has a handful of counts. V gene TRBV4-1 combines with J gene TRBJ2-3; either TRBD1 or TRBD2 may supply D (5 bases each). Trimming shortened V by 1 base and J by 0 bases, and 14 bases separated the two germline ends. CDR1 MGHRA and CDR2 YSYEKL come from the germline V gene. The CDR3 runs to 17 residues. The CDR3 region is CASSQVFRGPSTDTQYF. The CDR3 bases are TGCGCCAGCAGCCAAGTATTTCGGGGCCCGAGCACAGATACGCAGTATTTT.

At least ten counts were recorded for this clonotype. This chain uses TRBV5-1 with TRBJ2-7; 8 positions match TRBD1. CDR3 size: 14 residues. Trimming removed 4 bases from V and 2 bases from J; junction bases left unmatched: 5. CDR1 is SGHRS and CDR2 is YFSETQ in the germline V gene. Here the CDR3 DNA reads TGCGCCAGCAGCAGGGGGACAGGAGCCTACGAGCAGTACTTC. Its protein is CASSRGTGAYEQYF.